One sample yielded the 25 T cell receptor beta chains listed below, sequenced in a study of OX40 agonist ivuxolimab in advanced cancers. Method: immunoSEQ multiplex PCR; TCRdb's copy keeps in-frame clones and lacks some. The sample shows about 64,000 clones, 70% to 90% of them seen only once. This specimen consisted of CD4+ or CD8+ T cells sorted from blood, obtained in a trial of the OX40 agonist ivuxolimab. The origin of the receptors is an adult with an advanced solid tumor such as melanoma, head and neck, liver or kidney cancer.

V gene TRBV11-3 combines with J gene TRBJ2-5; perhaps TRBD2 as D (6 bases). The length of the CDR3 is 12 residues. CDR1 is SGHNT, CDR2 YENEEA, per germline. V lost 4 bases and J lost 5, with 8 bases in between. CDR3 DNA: TGTGCCAGCAGCTCTCTAGCGGAGACCCAGTACTTC. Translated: CASSSLAETQYF.

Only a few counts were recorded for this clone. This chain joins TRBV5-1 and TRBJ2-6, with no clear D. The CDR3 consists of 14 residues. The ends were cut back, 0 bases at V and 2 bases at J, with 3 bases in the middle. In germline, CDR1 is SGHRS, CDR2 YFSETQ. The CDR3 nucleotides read TGCGCCAGCAGCTTGGACACTGGGGCCAACGTCCTGACTTTC. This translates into CASSLDTGANVLTF.

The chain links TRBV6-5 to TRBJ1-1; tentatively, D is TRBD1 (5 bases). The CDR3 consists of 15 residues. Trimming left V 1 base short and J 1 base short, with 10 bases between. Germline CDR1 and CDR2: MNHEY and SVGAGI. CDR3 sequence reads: CASSYLSGWNTEAFF. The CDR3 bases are TGTGCCAGCAGTTACTTGTCAGGGTGGAACACTGAAGCTTTCTTT.

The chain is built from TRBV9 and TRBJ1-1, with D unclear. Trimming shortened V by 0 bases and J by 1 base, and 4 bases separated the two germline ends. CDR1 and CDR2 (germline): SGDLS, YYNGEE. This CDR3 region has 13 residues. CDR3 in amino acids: CASSVGPNTEAFF. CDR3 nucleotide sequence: TGTGCCAGCAGCGTAGGCCCGAACACTGAAGCTTTCTTT.

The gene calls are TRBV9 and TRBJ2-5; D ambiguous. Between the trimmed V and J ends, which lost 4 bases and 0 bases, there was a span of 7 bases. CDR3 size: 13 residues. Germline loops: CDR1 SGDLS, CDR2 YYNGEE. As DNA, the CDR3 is TGTGCCAGCAGCAAACAAAACCAAGAGACCCAGTACTTC. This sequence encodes CASSKQNQETQYF.

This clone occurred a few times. CDR3 DNA: TGTGCCAGCAGCTTGCTGGGGGACTTCACAGATACGCAGTATTTT. Translation: CASSLLGDFTDTQYF. The chain recombines TRBV7-2 with TRBJ2-3; tentative D call: TRBD2 (6 bases). This CDR3 has 15 residues. Trimming removed 3 bases from V and 2 bases from J, with 12 bases in between. Germline CDR1 reads SGHTA; CDR2 reads FQGNSA. The full variable domain, in which reference TRBV7-2 and TRBJ2-3 provide the parts outside the CDR3, is GAGVSQSPSNKVTEKGKDVELRCDPISGHTALYWYRQSLGQGLEFLIYFQGNSAPDKSGLPSDRFSAERTGGSVSTLTIQRTQQEDSAVYLCASSLLGDFTDTQYFGPGTRLTVL.

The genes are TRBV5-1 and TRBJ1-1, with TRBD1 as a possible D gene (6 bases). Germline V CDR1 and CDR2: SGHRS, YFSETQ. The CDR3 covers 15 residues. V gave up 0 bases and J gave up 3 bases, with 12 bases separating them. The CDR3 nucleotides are TGCGCCAGCAGCTTGGCCACGGGGGCCTACACTGAAGCTTTCTTT. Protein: CASSLATGAYTEAFF.

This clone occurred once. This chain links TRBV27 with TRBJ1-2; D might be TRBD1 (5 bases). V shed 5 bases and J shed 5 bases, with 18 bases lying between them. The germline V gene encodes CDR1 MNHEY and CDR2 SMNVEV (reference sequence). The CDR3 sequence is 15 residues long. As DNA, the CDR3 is TGTGCCAGCAGTGGTACGGGGCCAAACTTATATGGCTACACCTTC. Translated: CASSGTGPNLYGYTF.

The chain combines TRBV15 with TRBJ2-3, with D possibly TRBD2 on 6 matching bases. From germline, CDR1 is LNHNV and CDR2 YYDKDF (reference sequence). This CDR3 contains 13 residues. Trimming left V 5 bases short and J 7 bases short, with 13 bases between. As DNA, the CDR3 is TGTGCCACCAGCTCAGGCGGGGCGAATACGCAGTATTTT. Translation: CATSSGGANTQYF. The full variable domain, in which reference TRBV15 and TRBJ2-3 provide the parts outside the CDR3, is DAMVIQNPRYQVTQFGKPVTLSCSQTLNHNVMYWYQQKSSQAPKLLFHYYDKDFNNEADTPDNFQSRRPNTSFCFLDIRSPGLGDTAMYLCATSSGGANTQYFGPGTRLTVL.

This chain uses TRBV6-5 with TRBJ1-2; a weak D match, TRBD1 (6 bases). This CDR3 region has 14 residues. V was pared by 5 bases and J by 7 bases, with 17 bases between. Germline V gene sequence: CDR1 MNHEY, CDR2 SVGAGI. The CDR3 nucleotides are TGTGCCAGCAGTATACAGGGAGGTATACGTGGCTACACCTTC. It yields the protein CASSIQGGIRGYTF.

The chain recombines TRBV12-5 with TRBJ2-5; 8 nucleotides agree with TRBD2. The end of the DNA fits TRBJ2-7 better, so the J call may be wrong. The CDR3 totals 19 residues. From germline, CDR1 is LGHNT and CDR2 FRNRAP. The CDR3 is CASGLVWQTPGLGPYEQYF. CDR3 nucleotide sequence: TGTGCTAGTGGTTTGGTATGGCAGACCCCGGGACTAGGTCCCTACGAGCAGTACTTC.

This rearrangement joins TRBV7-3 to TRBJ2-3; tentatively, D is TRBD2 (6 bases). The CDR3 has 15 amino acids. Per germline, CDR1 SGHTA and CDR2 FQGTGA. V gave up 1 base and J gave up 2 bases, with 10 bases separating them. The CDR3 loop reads CASSLRGTPTDTQYF. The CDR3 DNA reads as TGTGCCAGCAGCTTAAGGGGGACTCCCACAGATACGCAGTATTTT.

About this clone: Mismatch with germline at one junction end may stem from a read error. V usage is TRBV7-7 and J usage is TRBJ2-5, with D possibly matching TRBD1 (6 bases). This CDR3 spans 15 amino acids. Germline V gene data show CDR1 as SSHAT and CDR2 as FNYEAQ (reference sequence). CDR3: CASSRGQKYQETQYF. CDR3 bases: TGTGCTAGCAGCCGCGGACAGAAGTACCAAGAGACCCAGTACTTC.

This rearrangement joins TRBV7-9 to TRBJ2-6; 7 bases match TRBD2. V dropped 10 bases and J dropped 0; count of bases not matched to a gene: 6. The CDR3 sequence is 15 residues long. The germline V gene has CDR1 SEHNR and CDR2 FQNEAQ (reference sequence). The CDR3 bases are TGTGCCATCGGGGGGTGGAGCTCTGGGGCCAACGTCCTGACTTTC. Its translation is CAIGGWSSGANVLTF.

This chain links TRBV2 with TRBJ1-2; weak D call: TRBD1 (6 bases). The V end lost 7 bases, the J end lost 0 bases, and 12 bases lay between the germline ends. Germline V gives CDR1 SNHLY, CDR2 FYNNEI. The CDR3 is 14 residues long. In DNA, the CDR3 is TGTGCCAGCACACAGGGACCACCTAACTATGGCTACACCTTC. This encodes CASTQGPPNYGYTF.

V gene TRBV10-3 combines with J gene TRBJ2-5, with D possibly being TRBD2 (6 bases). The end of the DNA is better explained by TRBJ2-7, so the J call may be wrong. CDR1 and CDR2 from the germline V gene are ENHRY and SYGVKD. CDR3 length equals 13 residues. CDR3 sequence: CAISERLDDEQYF. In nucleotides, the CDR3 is TGTGCCATCAGTGAAAGACTAGACGACGAGCAGTACTTC.

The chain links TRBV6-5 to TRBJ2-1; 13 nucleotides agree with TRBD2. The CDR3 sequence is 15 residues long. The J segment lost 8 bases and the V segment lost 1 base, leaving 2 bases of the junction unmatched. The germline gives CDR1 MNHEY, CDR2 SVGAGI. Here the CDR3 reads CASSYWTSGGDEQFF. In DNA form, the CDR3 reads TGTGCCAGCAGTTACTGGACTAGCGGGGGTGATGAGCAGTTCTTC.

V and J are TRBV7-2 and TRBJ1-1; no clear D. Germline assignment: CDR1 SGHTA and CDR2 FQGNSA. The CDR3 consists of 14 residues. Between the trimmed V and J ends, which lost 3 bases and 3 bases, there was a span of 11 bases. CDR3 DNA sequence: TGTGCCAGCAGCTTTGGACGGATTTACACTGAAGCTTTCTTT. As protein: CASSFGRIYTEAFF. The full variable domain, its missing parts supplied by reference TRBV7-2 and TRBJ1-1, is GAGVSQSPSNKVTEKGKDVELRCDPISGHTALYWYRQSLGQGLEFLIYFQGNSAPDKSGLPSDRFSAERTGGSVSTLTIQRTQQEDSAVYLCASSFGRIYTEAFFGQGTRLTVV.

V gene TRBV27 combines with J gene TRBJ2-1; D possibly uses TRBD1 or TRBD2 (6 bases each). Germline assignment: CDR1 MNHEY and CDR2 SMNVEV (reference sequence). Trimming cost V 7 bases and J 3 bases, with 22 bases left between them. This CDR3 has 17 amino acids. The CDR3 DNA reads TGTGCCAGCAACCAGGGGCGCGCGGAGGGTAGCTACAATGAGCAGTTCTTC. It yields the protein CASNQGRAEGSYNEQFF.

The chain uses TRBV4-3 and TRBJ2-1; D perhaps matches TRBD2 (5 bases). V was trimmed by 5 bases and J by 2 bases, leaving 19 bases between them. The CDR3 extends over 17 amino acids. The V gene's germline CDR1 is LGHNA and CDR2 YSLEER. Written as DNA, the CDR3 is TGCGCCAGCAGCGTTTCTAAGAGCGGAGAAGCCTACAATGAGCAGTTCTTC. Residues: CASSVSKSGEAYNEQFF.

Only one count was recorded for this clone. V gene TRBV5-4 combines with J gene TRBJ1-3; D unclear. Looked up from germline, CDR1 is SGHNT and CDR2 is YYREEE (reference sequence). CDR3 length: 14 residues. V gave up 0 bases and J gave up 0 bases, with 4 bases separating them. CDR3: CASSLAGSGNTIYF. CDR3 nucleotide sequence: TGTGCCAGCAGCTTGGCGGGCTCTGGAAACACCATATATTTT.

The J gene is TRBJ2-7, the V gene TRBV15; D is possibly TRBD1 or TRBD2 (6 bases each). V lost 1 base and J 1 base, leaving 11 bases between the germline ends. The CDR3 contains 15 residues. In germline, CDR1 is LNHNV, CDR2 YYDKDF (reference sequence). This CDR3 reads CATSRAGAGSYEQYF. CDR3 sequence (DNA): TGTGCCACCAGCAGAGCGGGGGCAGGGTCCTACGAGCAGTACTTC. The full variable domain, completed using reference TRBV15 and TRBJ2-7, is DAMVIQNPRYQVTQFGKPVTLSCSQTLNHNVMYWYQQKSSQAPKLLFHYYDKDFNNEADTPDNFQSRRPNTSFCFLDIRSPGLGDTAMYLCATSRAGAGSYEQYFGPGTRLTVT.

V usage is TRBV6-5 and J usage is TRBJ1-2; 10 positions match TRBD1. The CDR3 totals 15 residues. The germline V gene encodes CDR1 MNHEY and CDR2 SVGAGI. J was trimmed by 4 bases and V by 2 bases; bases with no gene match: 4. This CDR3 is CASSYRQGATYGYTF. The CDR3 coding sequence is TGTGCCAGCAGTTACAGACAGGGGGCGACCTATGGCTACACCTTC.

The CDR3 spells CASRSTGTNTEAFF. CDR3 nucleotides: TGTGCCAGCAGGTCGACAGGTACTAACACTGAAGCTTTCTTT. This chain connects TRBV6-6 to TRBJ1-1, with D possibly TRBD1 on 6 matching bases. This CDR3 has 14 residues. The ends were cut back, 6 bases at V and 2 bases at J, with 13 bases in the middle. Germline V lookup: CDR1 MNHNY, CDR2 SVGAGI (reference sequence).

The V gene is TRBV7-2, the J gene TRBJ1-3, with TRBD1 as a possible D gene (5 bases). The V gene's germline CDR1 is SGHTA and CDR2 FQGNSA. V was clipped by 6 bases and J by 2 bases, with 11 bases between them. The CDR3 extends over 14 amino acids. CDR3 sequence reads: CASRNRLPGNTIYF. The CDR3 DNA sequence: TGTGCCAGCAGGAACAGGTTACCTGGAAACACCATATATTTT.